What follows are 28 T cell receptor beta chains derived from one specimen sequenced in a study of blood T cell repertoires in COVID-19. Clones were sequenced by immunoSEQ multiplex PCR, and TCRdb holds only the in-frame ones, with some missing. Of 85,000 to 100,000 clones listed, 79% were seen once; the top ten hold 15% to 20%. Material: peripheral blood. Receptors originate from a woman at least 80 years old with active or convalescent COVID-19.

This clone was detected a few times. As DNA, the CDR3 is TGTGCCAGTAGTCCCGGACTAGCGGGGGGACTTGCGGGACGCTACGAGCAGTACTTC. As protein: CASSPGLAGGLAGRYEQYF. The chain carries TRBV19 and TRBJ2-7, with 14 bases fitting TRBD2. With V trimmed by 5 bases and J by 3 bases, 15 bases remained unmatched. Germline V gene lookup returns CDR1 LNHDA and CDR2 SQIVND (reference sequence). The length of the CDR3 is 19 residues.

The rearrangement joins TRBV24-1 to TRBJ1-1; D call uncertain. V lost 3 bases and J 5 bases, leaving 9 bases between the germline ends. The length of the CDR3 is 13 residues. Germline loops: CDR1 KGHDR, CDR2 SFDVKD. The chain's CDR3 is CATSDPGKTEAFF. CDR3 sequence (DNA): TGTGCCACCAGTGATCCGGGAAAGACTGAAGCTTTCTTT.

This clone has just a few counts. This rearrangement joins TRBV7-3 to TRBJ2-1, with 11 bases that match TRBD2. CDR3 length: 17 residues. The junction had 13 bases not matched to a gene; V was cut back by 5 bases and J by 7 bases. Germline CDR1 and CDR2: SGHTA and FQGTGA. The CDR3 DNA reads TGTGCCAGCAGCAGAACCGGGACTAGCGGTAACGGGAATGAGCAGTTCTTC. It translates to CASSRTGTSGNGNEQFF.

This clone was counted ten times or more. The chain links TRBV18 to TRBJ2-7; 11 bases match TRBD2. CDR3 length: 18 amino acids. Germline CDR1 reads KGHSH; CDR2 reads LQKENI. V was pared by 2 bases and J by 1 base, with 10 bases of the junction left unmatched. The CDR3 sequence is CASSPGTSGPQSSYEQYF. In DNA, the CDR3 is TGTGCCAGCTCACCAGGGACTAGCGGTCCTCAGAGTTCCTACGAGCAGTACTTC.

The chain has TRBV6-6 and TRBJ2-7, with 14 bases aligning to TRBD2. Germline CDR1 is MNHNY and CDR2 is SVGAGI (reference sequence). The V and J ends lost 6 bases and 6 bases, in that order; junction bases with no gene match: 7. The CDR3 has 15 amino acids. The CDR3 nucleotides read TGTGCCAGCAGGAGCCAGGGACTAGCGGGAGTCGAGCAGTACTTC. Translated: CASRSQGLAGVEQYF.

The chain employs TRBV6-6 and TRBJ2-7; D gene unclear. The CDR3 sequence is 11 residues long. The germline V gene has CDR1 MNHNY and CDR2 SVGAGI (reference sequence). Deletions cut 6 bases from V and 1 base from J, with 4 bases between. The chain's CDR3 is CASSPSYEQYF. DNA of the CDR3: TGTGCCAGCAGCCCGTCCTACGAGCAGTACTTC.

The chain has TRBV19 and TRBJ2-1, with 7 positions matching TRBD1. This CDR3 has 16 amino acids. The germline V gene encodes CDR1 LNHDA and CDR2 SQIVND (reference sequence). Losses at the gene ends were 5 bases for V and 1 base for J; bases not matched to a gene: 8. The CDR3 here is CASSSDRAPSYNEQFF. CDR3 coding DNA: TGTGCCAGTAGTTCTGACAGGGCCCCGTCCTACAATGAGCAGTTCTTC.

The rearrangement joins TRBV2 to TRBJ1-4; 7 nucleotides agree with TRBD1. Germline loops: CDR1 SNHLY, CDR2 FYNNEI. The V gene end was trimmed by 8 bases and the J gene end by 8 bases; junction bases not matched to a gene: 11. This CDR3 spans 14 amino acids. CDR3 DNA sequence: TGTGCCAGCCTCTTTACAGGGGCAGGGGAAAAACTGTTTTTT. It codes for CASLFTGAGEKLFF.

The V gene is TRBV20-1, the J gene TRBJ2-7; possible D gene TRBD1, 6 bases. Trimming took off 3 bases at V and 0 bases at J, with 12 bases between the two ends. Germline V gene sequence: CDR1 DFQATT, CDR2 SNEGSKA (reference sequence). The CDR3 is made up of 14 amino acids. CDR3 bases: TGCAGTGCTAGTCAGGGGTCTAGCTCCTACGAGCAGTACTTC. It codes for CSASQGSSSYEQYF.

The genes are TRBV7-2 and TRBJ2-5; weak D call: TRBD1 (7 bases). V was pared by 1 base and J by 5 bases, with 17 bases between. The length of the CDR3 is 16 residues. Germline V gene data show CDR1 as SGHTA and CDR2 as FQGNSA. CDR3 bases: TGTGCCAGCAGCTTAGGATGGGCCAGGGGGGAGGAGACCCAGTACTTC. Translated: CASSLGWARGEETQYF.

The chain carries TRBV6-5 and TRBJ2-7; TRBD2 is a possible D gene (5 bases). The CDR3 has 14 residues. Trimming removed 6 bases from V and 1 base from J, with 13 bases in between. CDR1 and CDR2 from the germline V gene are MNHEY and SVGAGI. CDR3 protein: CASRSDEGSYEQYF. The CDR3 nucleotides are TGTGCCAGCAGGTCGGACGAGGGTTCCTACGAGCAGTACTTC.

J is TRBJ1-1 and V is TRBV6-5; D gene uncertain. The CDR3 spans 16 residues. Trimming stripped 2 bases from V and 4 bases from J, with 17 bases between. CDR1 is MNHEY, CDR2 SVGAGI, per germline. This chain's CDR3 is CASSYRGTAMTTEAFF. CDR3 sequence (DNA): TGTGCCAGCAGTTACCGGGGAACCGCTATGACCACTGAAGCTTTCTTT.

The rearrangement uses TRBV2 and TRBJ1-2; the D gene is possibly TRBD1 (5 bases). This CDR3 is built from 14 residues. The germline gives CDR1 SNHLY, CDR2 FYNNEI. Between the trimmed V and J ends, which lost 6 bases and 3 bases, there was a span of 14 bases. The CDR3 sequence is CASSLQGGDYGYTF. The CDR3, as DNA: TGTGCCAGCAGCCTCCAGGGAGGGGACTATGGCTACACCTTC.

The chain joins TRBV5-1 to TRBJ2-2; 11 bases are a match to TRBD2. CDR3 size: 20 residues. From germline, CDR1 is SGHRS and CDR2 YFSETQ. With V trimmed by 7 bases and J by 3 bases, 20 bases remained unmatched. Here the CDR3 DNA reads TGCGCCAGCGGACCAAAAAAAGTAGCGGGAGGGCGAGATTACACCGGGGAGCTGTTTTTT. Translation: CASGPKKVAGGRDYTGELFF.

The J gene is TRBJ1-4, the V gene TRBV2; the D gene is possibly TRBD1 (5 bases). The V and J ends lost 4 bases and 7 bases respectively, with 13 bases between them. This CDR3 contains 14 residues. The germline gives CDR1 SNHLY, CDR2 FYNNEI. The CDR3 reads CASSVGQTGEKLFF. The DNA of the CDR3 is TGTGCCAGCAGTGTGGGGCAGACCGGTGAAAAACTGTTTTTT.

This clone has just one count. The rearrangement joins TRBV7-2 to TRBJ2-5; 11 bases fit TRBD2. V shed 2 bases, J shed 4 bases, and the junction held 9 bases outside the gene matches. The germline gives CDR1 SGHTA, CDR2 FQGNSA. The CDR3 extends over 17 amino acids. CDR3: CASSLRGGGLAVETQYF. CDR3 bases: TGTGCCAGCAGCTTACGCGGAGGGGGACTAGCGGTAGAGACCCAGTACTTC. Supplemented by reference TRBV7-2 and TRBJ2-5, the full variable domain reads GAGVSQSPSNKVTEKGKDVELRCDPISGHTALYWYRQSLGQGLEFLIYFQGNSAPDKSGLPSDRFSAERTGGSVSTLTIQRTQQEDSAVYLCASSLRGGGLAVETQYFGPGTRLLVL.

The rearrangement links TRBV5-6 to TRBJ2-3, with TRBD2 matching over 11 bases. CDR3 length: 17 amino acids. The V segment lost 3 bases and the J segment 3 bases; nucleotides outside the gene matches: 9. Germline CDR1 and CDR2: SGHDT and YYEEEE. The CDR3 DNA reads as TGTGCCAGCAGCTCTACATTAGCGGGAGGGAGTACAGATACGCAGTATTTT. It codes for CASSSTLAGGSTDTQYF.

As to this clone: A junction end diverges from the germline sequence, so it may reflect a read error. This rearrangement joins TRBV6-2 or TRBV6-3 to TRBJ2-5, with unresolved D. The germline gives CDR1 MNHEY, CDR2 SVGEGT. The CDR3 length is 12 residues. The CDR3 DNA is TGTGCCAGCAGTTTCAGTAAAGAAACCCAGTACTTC. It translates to CASSFSKETQYF.

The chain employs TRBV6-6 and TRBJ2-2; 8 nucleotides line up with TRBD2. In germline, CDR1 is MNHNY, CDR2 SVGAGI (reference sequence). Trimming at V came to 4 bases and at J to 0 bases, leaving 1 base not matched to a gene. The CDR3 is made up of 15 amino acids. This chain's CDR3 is CASSSRGANTGELFF. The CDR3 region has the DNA TGTGCCAGCAGTTCGCGGGGGGCGAACACCGGGGAGCTGTTTTTT.

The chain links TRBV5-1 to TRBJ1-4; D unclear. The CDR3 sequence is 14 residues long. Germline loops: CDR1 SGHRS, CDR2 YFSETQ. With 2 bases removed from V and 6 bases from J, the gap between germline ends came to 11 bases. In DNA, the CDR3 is TGCGCCAGCAGCTTATTGGGAGGCCATGAAAAACTGTTTTTT. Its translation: CASSLLGGHEKLFF.

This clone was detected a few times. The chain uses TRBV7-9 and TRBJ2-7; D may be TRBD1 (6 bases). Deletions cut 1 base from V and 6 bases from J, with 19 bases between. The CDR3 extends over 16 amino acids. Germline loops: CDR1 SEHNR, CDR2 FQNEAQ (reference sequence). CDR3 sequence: CASSLGLGAFSGEQYF. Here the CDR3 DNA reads TGTGCCAGCAGCTTAGGTTTGGGGGCGTTCTCAGGCGAGCAGTACTTC. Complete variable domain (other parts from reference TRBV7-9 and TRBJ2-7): DTGVSQNPRHKITKRGQNVTFRCDPISEHNRLYWYRQTLGQGPEFLTYFQNEAQLEKSRLLSDRFSAERPKGSFSTLEIQRTEQGDSAMYLCASSLGLGAFSGEQYFGPGTRLTVT.

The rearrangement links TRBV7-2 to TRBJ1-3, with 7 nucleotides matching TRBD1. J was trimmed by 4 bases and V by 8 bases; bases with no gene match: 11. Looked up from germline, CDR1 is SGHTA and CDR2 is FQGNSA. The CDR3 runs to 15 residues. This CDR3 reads CASRRGTEQGNTIYF. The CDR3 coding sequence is TGTGCCAGCCGTAGAGGGACAGAGCAAGGAAACACCATATATTTT.

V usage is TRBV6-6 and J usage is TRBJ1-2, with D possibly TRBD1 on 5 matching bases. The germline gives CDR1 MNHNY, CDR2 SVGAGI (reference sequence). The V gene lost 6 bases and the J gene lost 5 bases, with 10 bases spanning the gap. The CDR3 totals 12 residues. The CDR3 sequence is CASRTDSYGYTF. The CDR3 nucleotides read TGTGCCAGCAGAACCGACAGTTATGGCTACACCTTC.

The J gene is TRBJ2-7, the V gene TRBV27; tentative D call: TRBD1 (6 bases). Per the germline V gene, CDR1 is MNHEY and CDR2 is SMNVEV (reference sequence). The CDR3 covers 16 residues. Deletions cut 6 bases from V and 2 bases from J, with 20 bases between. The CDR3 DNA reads TGTGCCAGCAGCTACAGGGCTACAGGGCGTACCTACGAGCAGTACTTC. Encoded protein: CASSYRATGRTYEQYF.

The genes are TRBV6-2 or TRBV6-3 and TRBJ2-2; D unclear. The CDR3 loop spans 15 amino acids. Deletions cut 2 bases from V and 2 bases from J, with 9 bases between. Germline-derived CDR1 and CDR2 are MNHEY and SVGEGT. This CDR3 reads CASSYVSANTGELFF. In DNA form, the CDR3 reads TGTGCCAGCAGTTACGTGAGCGCTAACACCGGGGAGCTGTTTTTT.

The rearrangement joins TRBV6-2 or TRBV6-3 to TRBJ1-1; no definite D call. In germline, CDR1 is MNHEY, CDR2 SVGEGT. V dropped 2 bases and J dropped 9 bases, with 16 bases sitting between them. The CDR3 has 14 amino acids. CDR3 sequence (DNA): TGTGCCAGCAGTTACAGGCGCGCGGGGTTGAAAGCTTTCTTT. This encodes CASSYRRAGLKAFF.

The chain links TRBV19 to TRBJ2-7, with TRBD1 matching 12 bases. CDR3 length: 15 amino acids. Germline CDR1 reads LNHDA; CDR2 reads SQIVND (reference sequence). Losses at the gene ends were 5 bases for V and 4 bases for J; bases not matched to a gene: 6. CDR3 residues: CASSYGDRGQYEQYF. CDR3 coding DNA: TGTGCCAGTAGTTACGGGGACAGGGGGCAGTACGAGCAGTACTTC.

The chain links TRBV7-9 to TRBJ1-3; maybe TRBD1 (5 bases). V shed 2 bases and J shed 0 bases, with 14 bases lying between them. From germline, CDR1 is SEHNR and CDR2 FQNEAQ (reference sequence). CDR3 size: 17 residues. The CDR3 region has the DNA TGTGCCAGCAGCTTATGGGCAGGGTCCCCCTCTGGAAACACCATATATTTT. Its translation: CASSLWAGSPSGNTIYF.